This T cell receptor (beta chain) was retrieved from a study of molecular identifiers for immune sequencing clone quantification. MiXCR, run by TCRdb on the PCR reads, gives a single entry per CDR3 protein. The sample holds around 480,000 distinct CDR3 sequences, roughly 26% seen once. This clonotype was detected many times. There are 13 residues in the CDR3. Germline V gene sequence: CDR1 SQVTM, CDR2 ANQGSEA. V lost 0 bases and J lost 2, with 6 bases in between. The TCR comes from a human donor in good health. Some libraries in this study had Jurkat cell RNA spiked in. The chain links TRBV29-1 to TRBJ2-3; D gene ambiguous. The specimen was naive CD8+ T cells from blood, with Jurkat cell RNA spiked in. Subset here: FACS-sorted CD8+CD4-CCR7+CD45RA+ naive T cells. In nucleotides, the CDR3 is TGCAGCGTTGAAGACAGTTTCACAGATACGCAGTATTTT. It encodes CSVEDSFTDTQYF.